This T cell receptor beta chain was sequenced for a study of T cell repertoires in cytomegalovirus infection. CDR3 length: 17 residues. Germline V gene lookup returns CDR1 MDHEN and CDR2 SYDVKM. V trimming: 4 bases; J trimming: 1 base; junction bases outside the gene matches: 13. TCRdb re-called the reads with MiXCR, one entry per CDR3 protein. The sample consists of about 150,000 distinct CDR3 sequences, about 25% of them appearing once. The TCR sequence derives from a human donor in good health (CMV status not recorded). Some clones in this sample may be carry-over from other donors' samples. V is TRBV28 and J is TRBJ2-7, with 7 bases fitting TRBD1. Sample: PBMCs. CDR3 region: CASSSFRERGPSYEQYF. CDR3 DNA sequence: TGTGCCAGCAGTTCCTTCCGTGAGAGGGGGCCTTCCTACGAGCAGTACTTC.